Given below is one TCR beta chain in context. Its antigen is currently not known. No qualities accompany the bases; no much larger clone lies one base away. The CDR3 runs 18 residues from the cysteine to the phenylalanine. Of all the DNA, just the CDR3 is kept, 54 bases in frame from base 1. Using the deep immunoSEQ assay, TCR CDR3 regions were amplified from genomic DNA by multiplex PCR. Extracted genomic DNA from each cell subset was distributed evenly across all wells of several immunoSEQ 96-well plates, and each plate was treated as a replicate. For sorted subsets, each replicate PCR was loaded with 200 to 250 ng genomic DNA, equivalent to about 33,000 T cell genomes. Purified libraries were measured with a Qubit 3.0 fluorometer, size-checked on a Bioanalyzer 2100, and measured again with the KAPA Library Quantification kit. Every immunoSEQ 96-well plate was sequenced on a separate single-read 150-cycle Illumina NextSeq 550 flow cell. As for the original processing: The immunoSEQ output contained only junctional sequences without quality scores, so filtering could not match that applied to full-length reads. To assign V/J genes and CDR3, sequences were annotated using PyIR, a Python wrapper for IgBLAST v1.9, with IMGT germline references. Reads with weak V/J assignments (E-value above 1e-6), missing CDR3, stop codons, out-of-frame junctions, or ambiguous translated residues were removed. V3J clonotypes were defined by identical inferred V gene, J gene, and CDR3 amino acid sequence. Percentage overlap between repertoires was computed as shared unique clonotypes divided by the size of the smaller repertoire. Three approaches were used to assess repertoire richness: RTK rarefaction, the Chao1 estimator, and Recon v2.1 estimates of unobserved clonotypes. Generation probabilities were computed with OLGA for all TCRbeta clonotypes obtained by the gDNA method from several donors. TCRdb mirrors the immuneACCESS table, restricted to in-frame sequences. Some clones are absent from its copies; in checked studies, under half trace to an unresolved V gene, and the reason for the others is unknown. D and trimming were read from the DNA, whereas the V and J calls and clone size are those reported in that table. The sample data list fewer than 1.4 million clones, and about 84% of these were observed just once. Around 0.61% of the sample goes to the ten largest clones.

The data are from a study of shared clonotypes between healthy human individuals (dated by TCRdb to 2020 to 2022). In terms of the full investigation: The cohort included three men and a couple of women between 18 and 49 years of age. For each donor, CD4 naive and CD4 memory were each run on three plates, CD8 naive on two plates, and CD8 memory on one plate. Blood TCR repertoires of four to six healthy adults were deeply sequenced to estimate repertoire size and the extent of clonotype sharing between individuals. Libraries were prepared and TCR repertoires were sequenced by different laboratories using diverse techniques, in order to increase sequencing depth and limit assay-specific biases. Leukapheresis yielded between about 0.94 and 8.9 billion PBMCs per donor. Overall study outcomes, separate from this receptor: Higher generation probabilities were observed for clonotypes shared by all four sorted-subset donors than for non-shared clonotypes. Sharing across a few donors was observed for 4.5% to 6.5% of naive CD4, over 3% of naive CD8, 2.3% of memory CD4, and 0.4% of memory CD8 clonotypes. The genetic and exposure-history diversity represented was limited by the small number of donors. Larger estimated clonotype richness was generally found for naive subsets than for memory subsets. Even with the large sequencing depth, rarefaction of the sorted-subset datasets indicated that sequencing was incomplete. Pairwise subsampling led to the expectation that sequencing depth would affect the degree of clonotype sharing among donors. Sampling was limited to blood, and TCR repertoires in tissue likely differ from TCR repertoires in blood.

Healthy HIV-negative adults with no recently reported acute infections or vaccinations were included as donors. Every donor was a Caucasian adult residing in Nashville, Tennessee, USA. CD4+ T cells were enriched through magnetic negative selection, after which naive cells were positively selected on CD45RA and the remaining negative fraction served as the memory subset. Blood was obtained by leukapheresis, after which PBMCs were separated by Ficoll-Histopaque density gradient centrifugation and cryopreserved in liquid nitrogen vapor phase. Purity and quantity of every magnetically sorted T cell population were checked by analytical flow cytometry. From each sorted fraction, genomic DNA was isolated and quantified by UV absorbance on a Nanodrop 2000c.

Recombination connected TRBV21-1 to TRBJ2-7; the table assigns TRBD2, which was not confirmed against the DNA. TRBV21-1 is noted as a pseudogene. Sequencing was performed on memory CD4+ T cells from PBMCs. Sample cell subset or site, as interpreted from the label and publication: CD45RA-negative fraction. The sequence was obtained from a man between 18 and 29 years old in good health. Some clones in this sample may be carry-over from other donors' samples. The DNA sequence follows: TGTGCCAGCAGCACCGGAAAGGGGGACGGGACTAGCGGGGACGAGCAGTACTTC. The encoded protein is CASSTGKGDGTSGDEQYF.